These 27 T cell receptor beta chains were all obtained from the same sample, sequenced in a study of beta chain features in type 1 diabetes. Points from the study as a whole: TCRB CDR3 length was moderately but significantly reduced in all four CD4+ subsets of Type 1 diabetes patients.

No antigen has been identified for these receptors. The study reverse transcribed the entire isolated RNA, so it sequenced expressed TCRB transcripts. Clones were read by immunoSEQ multiplex PCR, and TCRdb kept only the in-frame ones, dropping some. In the table there are about 160,000 clones, under 9.5% of which are singletons. Sequencing input: central memory CD4+ T cells from blood. Receptors were obtained from a man aged 18 to 29 with type 1 diabetes.

This rearrangement joins TRBV28 to TRBJ1-1, with a tentative D call TRBD1 (5 bases). CDR3 length: 14 amino acids. Deletions cut 6 bases from V and 0 bases from J, with 11 bases between. Germline CDR1 MDHEN, CDR2 SYDVKM. The CDR3 coding sequence is TGTGCCAGCAGCCTAGGGGTCATGAACACTGAAGCTTTCTTT. It translates to CASSLGVMNTEAFF.

The chain recombines TRBV6-5 with TRBJ2-7; D gene ambiguous. Germline loops: CDR1 MNHEY, CDR2 SVGAGI. The CDR3 sequence is 12 residues long. V dropped 4 bases and J dropped 4 bases, with 8 bases sitting between them. The CDR3 here is CASSSRYYEQYF. CDR3 in DNA: TGTGCCAGCAGTTCTCGGTATTACGAGCAGTACTTC.

This clone was seen only a few times. The rearrangement links TRBV11-2 to TRBJ1-2; 10 bases agree with TRBD1. This CDR3 contains 15 residues. V shed 4 bases and J 6 bases; nucleotides not matched to a gene: 8. CDR1 is SGHAT and CDR2 is FQNNGV in the germline V gene. CDR3 in DNA: TGTGCCAGCAGCTCTCGGACAGGGGGTGGGAATGGCTACACCTTC. Its protein is CASSSRTGGGNGYTF.

The chain couples TRBV27 to TRBJ2-1; D not resolved. Germline V gene sequence: CDR1 MNHEY, CDR2 SMNVEV (reference sequence). The CDR3 runs 15 residues. Trimming pared 2 bases from V and 3 bases from J, leaving 11 bases between. The CDR3 DNA reads as TGTGCCAGCAGTTTAGGGCCTCCGAACTACAATGAGCAGTTCTTC. Amino acid sequence: CASSLGPPNYNEQFF.

This clone was seen a few times. The V call is TRBV30, the J call TRBJ2-3; TRBD2 agrees at 10 bases. The V and J ends lost 3 bases and 2 bases, in that order; junction bases with no gene match: 11. The length of the CDR3 is 17 residues. Germline V gene sequence: CDR1 GTSNPN, CDR2 SVGIG (reference sequence). The CDR3 DNA reads TGTGCCTGGAGCGAAGGACTCCTAGCGGGGGTCACAGATACGCAGTATTTT. This translates into CAWSEGLLAGVTDTQYF.

This clone appeared a few times. This CDR3 reads CASTPTSGSTDTQYF. The CDR3 nucleotides are TGTGCCAGCACCCCTACTAGCGGCAGCACAGATACGCAGTATTTT. The rearrangement uses TRBV7-9 and TRBJ2-3, with 8 bases that match TRBD2. Germline V CDR1 and CDR2: SEHNR, FQNEAQ (reference sequence). Trimming took 7 bases from V and 0 from J; bases not matched to a gene: 6. The CDR3 totals 15 residues.

The rearrangement links TRBV7-2 to TRBJ1-5; D gene unclear. The CDR3 runs to 12 residues. V lost 10 bases and J 3 bases, leaving 10 bases between the germline ends. Germline V CDR1 and CDR2: SGHTA, FQGNSA. CDR3 amino acids: CATTEYNQPQHF. The CDR3 nucleotides are TGTGCCACCACGGAGTACAATCAGCCCCAGCATTTT. The variable domain in full, completed from reference TRBV7-2 and TRBJ1-5, reads GAGVSQSPSNKVTEKGKDVELRCDPISGHTALYWYRQSLGQGLEFLIYFQGNSAPDKSGLPSDRFSAERTGGSVSTLTIQRTQQEDSAVYLCATTEYNQPQHFGDGTRLSIL.

The chain joins TRBV18 to TRBJ1-1, with unresolved D. CDR3 length: 16 amino acids. V lost 3 bases and J lost 0, with 14 bases in between. Germline lookup yields CDR1 KGHSH and CDR2 LQKENI. CDR3 in amino acids: CASSPMREIMNTEAFF. Written as DNA, the CDR3 is TGTGCCAGCTCACCGATGCGGGAAATCATGAACACTGAAGCTTTCTTT.

This clone was counted a few times. V gene TRBV7-2 combines with J gene TRBJ2-1, with a weak D call TRBD1 (5 bases). Germline lookup yields CDR1 SGHTA and CDR2 FQGNSA. This CDR3 contains 16 residues. Between the trimmed V and J ends, which lost 1 base and 4 bases, there was a span of 14 bases. The CDR3 DNA reads TGTGCCAGCAGCTTAGAGGGCAGGGCCCTTTACAATGAGCAGTTCTTC. Protein product: CASSLEGRALYNEQFF. Full variable domain (rest looked up from reference TRBV7-2 and TRBJ2-1): GAGVSQSPSNKVTEKGKDVELRCDPISGHTALYWYRQSLGQGLEFLIYFQGNSAPDKSGLPSDRFSAERTGGSVSTLTIQRTQQEDSAVYLCASSLEGRALYNEQFFGPGTRLTVL.

This clone was counted only a few times. The chain links TRBV5-1 to TRBJ2-1; 8 nucleotides agree with TRBD1. The germline CDR1 and CDR2 sequences are SGHRS and YFSETQ. Trimming took 0 bases from V and 7 from J; bases not matched to a gene: 6. The CDR3 length is 15 residues. CDR3 sequence: CASSLGQGKLNEQFF. CDR3 DNA: TGCGCCAGCAGCTTGGGACAGGGGAAGTTAAATGAGCAGTTCTTC.

This clone showed up just a few times. The V gene is TRBV15, the J gene TRBJ2-2; 9 bases line up with TRBD1. There are 15 residues in the CDR3. The J segment lost 3 bases and the V segment lost 3 bases, leaving 2 bases of the junction unmatched. The germline V gene encodes CDR1 LNHNV and CDR2 YYDKDF (reference sequence). CDR3 region: CATSSDRGYTGELFF. The CDR3, as DNA: TGTGCCACCAGCAGTGACAGGGGGTACACCGGGGAGCTGTTTTTT.

This clone was counted between two and nine times. This CDR3 reads CASSQDNSDEQFF. The CDR3, as DNA: TGTGCCAGCAGCCAAGATAATAGCGATGAGCAGTTCTTC. The chain is built from TRBV14 and TRBJ2-1; tentatively, D is TRBD2 (5 bases). Trimming removed 0 bases from V and 8 bases from J, with 8 bases in between. Germline V gene sequence: CDR1 SGHDN, CDR2 FVKESK. The CDR3 is 13 amino acids.

The rearrangement uses TRBV6-4 and TRBJ2-1; 8 bases align to TRBD2. The germline CDR1 and CDR2 sequences are MRHNA and SNTAGT. This CDR3 has 16 amino acids. The V segment lost 5 bases and the J segment 4 bases; nucleotides outside the gene matches: 10. The CDR3 is CASSRLAGSGYNEQFF. In DNA form, the CDR3 reads TGTGCCAGCAGTCGCCTAGCGGGCAGCGGGTACAATGAGCAGTTCTTC.

The chain recombines TRBV4-3 with TRBJ1-3, with 12 bases aligning to TRBD1. This CDR3 spans 16 amino acids. Trimming cost V 3 bases and J 2 bases; bases outside gene matches: 2. The germline CDR1 and CDR2 sequences are LGHNA and YSLEER. Written as DNA, the CDR3 is TGCGCCAGCAGCCAGGGGACAGGGGGCGCTGGAAACACCATATATTTT. Residues: CASSQGTGGAGNTIYF.

This clone was observed at least ten times. The gene calls are TRBV5-6 and TRBJ2-7, with D hard to call. V lost 2 bases and J lost 2, with 2 bases in between. The germline CDR1 and CDR2 sequences are SGHDT and YYEEEE. The CDR3 consists of 11 residues. The CDR3 reads CASSFTYEQYF. The CDR3 DNA reads as TGTGCCAGCAGCTTCACCTACGAGCAGTACTTC.

The CDR3 DNA sequence: TGCAGCGTCGCAAGGTCAGGGCCCTACACTGAAGCTTTCTTT. Its protein product is CSVARSGPYTEAFF. The rearrangement links TRBV29-1 to TRBJ1-1; the D gene is possibly TRBD1 (5 bases). The V end lost 6 bases, the J end lost 3 bases, and 17 bases lay between the germline ends. This CDR3 is 14 amino acids long. Germline CDR1 SQVTM, CDR2 ANQGSEA.

The chain combines TRBV10-3 with TRBJ2-7; 8 nucleotides agree with TRBD1. Germline values: CDR1 ENHRY, CDR2 SYGVKD. With 2 bases clipped from V and 0 bases from J, the junction kept 6 bases outside the gene matches. The CDR3 spans 16 residues. DNA for the CDR3: TGTGCCATCAGTGAGGTCGGGGACAGGAGCTCCTACGAGCAGTACTTC. Residues: CAISEVGDRSSYEQYF.

This clone has just a few counts. The chain is built from TRBV29-1 and TRBJ1-1; D possibly corresponds to TRBD1 (5 bases). In germline, CDR1 is SQVTM, CDR2 ANQGSEA. The CDR3 runs 13 residues. The germline V and J ends were trimmed by 3 bases and 1 base, with 9 bases remaining between them. Written as DNA, the CDR3 is TGCAGCGTTGAGAAAACAGGGAACACTGAAGCTTTCTTT. Its protein is CSVEKTGNTEAFF.

The chain joins TRBV4-1 to TRBJ1-2; D unresolved. CDR3 length: 14 residues. CDR1 and CDR2 (germline): MGHRA, YSYEKL. Trimming cost V 4 bases and J 1 base, with 10 bases left between them. The CDR3 DNA sequence: TGCGCCAGCAGCCTGGAGGAAATTAACTATGGCTACACCTTC. The encoded protein is CASSLEEINYGYTF.

This clone was counted only a few times. The V call is TRBV7-2, the J call TRBJ2-7, with 8 positions matching TRBD1. This CDR3 spans 15 amino acids. The V gene's germline CDR1 is SGHTA and CDR2 FQGNSA. V lost 5 bases to trimming and J lost 5 bases; unmatched junction nucleotides: 11. CDR3 region: CASSRPGTGTDEQYF. CDR3 sequence (DNA): TGTGCCAGCAGCAGACCCGGGACAGGAACCGACGAGCAGTACTTC.

The chain combines TRBV28 with TRBJ2-2; TRBD2 is a possible D gene (5 bases). Germline CDR1 and CDR2: MDHEN and SYDVKM. V lost 4 bases to trimming and J lost 3 bases, with 9 bases between them. This CDR3 spans 14 amino acids. The chain's CDR3 is CASSSGEHTGELFF. The CDR3 DNA reads TGTGCCAGCAGTTCCGGGGAGCACACCGGGGAGCTGTTTTTT.

This clone was counted many times. This chain connects TRBV30 to TRBJ2-1, with D perhaps matching TRBD2 (6 bases). V was trimmed by 6 bases and J by 8 bases, leaving 14 bases between them. CDR1 is GTSNPN, CDR2 SVGIG, per germline (reference sequence). The CDR3 has 12 amino acids. The CDR3 nucleotides are TGTGCCTGCCTGACTAGGGCCTATGAGCAGTTCTTC. Encoded protein: CACLTRAYEQFF.

This chain uses TRBV2 with TRBJ2-1; 11 nucleotides match TRBD2. Germline CDR1 and CDR2: SNHLY and FYNNEI. The CDR3 loop spans 15 amino acids. The CDR3 protein is CSQGGPGLAANEQFF. The CDR3 coding sequence is TGTTCCCAAGGGGGTCCGGGACTAGCGGCAAATGAGCAGTTCTTC.

The rearrangement joins TRBV7-2 to TRBJ2-2; 7 bases are a match to TRBD1. Germline loops: CDR1 SGHTA, CDR2 FQGNSA. The CDR3 runs 15 residues. After removal of 6 bases from V and 7 bases from J, the junction contained 11 bases not matched to a gene. The CDR3 is CASSSQQGRGGELFF. For the CDR3, the DNA is TGTGCCAGCAGTAGCCAACAGGGGCGAGGCGGGGAGCTGTTTTTT.

This clone was seen only a few times. The chain couples TRBV2 to TRBJ2-2, with D perhaps matching TRBD1 (6 bases). This CDR3 has 15 residues. CDR1 is SNHLY and CDR2 is FYNNEI in the germline V gene. Trimming stripped 4 bases from V and 2 bases from J, with 11 bases between. The CDR3 DNA reads TGTGCCAGCAGTGGGGCCAGGGGAAACACCGGGGAGCTGTTTTTT. It encodes CASSGARGNTGELFF.

This chain connects TRBV7-2 to TRBJ2-1; TRBD2 matches at 11 bases. The V segment lost 5 bases and the J segment 5 bases; nucleotides outside the gene matches: 5. Germline V gene lookup returns CDR1 SGHTA and CDR2 FQGNSA. The CDR3 runs to 15 residues. Here the CDR3 reads CASSATSGVNNEQFF. The CDR3 coding sequence is TGTGCCAGCAGCGCGACTAGCGGGGTAAACAATGAGCAGTTCTTC. Using reference TRBV7-2 and TRBJ2-1 for the parts outside the CDR3, the full variable domain is GAGVSQSPSNKVTEKGKDVELRCDPISGHTALYWYRQSLGQGLEFLIYFQGNSAPDKSGLPSDRFSAERTGGSVSTLTIQRTQQEDSAVYLCASSATSGVNNEQFFGPGTRLTVL.

V and J are TRBV5-1 and TRBJ2-2; D unresolved. The CDR3 is 13 amino acids. The V gene's germline CDR1 is SGHRS and CDR2 YFSETQ. Trimming left V 0 bases short and J 4 bases short, with 4 bases between. CDR3 bases: TGCGCCAGCAGCTTGGAGAGCACCGGGGAGCTGTTTTTT. Translating it yields CASSLESTGELFF.